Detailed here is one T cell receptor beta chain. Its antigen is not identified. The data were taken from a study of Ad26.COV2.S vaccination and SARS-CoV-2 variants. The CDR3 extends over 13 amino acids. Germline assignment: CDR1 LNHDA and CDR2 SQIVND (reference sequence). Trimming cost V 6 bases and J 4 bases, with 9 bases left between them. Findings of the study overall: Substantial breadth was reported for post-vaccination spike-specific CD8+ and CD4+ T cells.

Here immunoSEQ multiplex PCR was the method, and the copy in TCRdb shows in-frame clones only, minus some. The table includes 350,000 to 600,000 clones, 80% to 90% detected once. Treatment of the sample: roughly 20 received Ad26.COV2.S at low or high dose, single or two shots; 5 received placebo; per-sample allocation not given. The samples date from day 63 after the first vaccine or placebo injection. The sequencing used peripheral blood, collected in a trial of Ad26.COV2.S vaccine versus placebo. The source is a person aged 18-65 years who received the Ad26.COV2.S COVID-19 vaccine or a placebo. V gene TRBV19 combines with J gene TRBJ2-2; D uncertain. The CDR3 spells CASRSARTGELFF. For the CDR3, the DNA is TGTGCCAGTAGATCGGCCCGCACCGGGGAGCTGTTTTTT. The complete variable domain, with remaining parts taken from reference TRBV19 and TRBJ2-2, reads DGGITQSPKYLFRKEGQNVTLSCEQNLNHDAMYWYRQDPGQGLRLIYYSQIVNDFQKGDIAEGYSVSREKKESFPLTVTSAQKNPTAFYLCASRSARTGELFFGEGSRLTVL.